A single T cell receptor (beta chain) is shown here with its context. The data originate from a study of blood T cells in healthy people across ages. Primed by a sample-barcoded 5' primer and a J-beta primer mix, a second PCR proceeded for 7 to 11 cycles. TCRdb re-analysed the 5' RACE reads in MiXCR, keeping a single row per CDR3 protein. The sample lists 1.4 million to 1.5 million distinct CDR3 sequences; roughly 45% were seen once. Extraction yielded at least 5 micrograms of total RNA per sample. This CDR3 has 13 residues. Per the germline V gene, CDR1 is LGHNA and CDR2 is YNFKEQ. V dropped 0 bases and J dropped 5 bases, with 6 bases sitting between them.

The sequenced sample was blood. This TCR was recovered from a woman aged 18-30 years in good health. The chain joins TRBV4-2 to TRBJ2-3; no reliable D call. The CDR3: CASSQDEEDTQYF. The CDR3 DNA reads TGTGCCAGCAGCCAAGACGAAGAAGATACGCAGTATTTT.